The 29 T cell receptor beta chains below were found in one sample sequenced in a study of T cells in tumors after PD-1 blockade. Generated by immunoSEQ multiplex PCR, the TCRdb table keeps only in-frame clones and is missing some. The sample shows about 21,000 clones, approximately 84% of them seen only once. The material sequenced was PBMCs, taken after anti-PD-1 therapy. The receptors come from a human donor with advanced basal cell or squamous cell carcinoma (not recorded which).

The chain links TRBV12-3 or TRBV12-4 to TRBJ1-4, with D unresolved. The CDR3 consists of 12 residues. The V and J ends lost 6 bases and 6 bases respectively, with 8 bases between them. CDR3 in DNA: TGTGCCAGCAGCCGACTCGATGAAAAACTGTTTTTT. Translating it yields CASSRLDEKLFF.

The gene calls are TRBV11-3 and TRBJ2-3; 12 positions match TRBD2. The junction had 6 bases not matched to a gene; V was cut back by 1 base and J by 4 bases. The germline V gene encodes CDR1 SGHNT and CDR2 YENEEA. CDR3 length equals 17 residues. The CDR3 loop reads CASSLVLAGGQPDTQYF. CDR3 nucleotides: TGTGCCAGCAGCTTAGTCCTAGCGGGAGGGCAGCCAGATACGCAGTATTTT.

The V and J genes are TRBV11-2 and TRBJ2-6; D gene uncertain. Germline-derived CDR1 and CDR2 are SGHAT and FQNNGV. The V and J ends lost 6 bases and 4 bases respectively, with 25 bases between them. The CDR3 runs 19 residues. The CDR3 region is CASRPKPPDGYHGANVLTF. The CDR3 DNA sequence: TGTGCCAGCAGGCCAAAACCACCCGACGGATACCACGGGGCCAACGTCCTGACTTTC.

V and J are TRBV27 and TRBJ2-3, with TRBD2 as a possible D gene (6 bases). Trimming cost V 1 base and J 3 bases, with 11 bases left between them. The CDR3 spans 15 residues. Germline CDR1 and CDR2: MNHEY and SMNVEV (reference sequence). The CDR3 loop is CASSLFAGRTDTQYF. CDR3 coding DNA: TGTGCCAGCAGTTTATTTGCGGGGCGGACAGATACGCAGTATTTT.

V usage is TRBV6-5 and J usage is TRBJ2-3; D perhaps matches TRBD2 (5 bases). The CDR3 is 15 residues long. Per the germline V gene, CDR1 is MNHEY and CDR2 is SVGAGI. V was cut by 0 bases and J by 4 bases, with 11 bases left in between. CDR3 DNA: TGTGCCAGCAGTTACTCGAACGGGAACCCAGATACGCAGTATTTT. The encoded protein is CASSYSNGNPDTQYF.

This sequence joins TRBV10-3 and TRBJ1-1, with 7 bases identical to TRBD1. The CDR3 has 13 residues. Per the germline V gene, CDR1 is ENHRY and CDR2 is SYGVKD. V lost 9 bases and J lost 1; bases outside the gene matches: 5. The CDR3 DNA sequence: TGTGCCATTTCCGGGACAGAGAACACTGAAGCTTTCTTT. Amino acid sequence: CAISGTENTEAFF.

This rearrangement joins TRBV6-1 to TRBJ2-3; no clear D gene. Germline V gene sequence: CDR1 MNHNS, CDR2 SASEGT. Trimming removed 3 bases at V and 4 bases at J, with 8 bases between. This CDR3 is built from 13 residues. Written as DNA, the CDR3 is TGTGCCAGCAGTGAGGTGGGCCCAGATACGCAGTATTTT. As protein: CASSEVGPDTQYF.

CDR3 DNA sequence: TGTGCCAGCAGTACTCAGGGATGGGGGACTCAGCCCCAGCATTTT. Translating gives CASSTQGWGTQPQHF. The rearrangement uses TRBV28 and TRBJ1-5; perhaps TRBD1 as D (5 bases). This CDR3 is 15 amino acids long. V was pared by 5 bases and J by 6 bases, with 17 bases between. Germline CDR1 reads MDHEN; CDR2 reads SYDVKM.

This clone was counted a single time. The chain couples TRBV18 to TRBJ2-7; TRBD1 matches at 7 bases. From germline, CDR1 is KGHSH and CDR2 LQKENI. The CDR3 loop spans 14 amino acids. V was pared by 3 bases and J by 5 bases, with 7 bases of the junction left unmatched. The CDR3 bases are TGTGCCAGCTCACCCCGACAGGGAAGCGACGAGCAGTACTTC. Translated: CASSPRQGSDEQYF.

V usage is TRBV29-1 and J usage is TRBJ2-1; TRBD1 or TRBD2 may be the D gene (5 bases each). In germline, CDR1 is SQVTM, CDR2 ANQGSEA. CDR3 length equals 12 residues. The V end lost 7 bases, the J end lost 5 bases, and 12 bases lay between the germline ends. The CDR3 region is CSAGAPNNEQFF. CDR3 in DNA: TGCAGCGCCGGGGCACCGAACAATGAGCAGTTCTTC.

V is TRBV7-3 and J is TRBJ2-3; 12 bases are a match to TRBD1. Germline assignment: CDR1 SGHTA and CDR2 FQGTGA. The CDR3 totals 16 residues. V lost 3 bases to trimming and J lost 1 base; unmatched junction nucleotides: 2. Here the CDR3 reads CASSFGTGGGTDTQYF. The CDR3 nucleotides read TGTGCCAGCAGCTTCGGGACAGGGGGCGGCACAGATACGCAGTATTTT.

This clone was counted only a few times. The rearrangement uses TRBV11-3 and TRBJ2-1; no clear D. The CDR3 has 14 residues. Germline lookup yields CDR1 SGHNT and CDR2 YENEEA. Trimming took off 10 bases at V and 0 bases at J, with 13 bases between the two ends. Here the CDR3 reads CATKPGGSYNEQFF. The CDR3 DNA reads TGTGCCACCAAACCGGGCGGCTCCTACAATGAGCAGTTCTTC.

CDR3 sequence reads: CASSQVAQGVGNTIYF. The CDR3 DNA reads TGTGCCAGCAGCCAAGTCGCACAGGGGGTCGGAAACACCATATATTTT. This chain uses TRBV3-1 (or the pseudogene TRBV3-2) with TRBJ1-3; 8 bases line up with TRBD1. CDR1 is LGHDT and CDR2 is YNNKEL in the germline V gene (reference sequence). Trimming cost V 1 base and J 4 bases; bases outside gene matches: 6. CDR3 length: 16 amino acids.

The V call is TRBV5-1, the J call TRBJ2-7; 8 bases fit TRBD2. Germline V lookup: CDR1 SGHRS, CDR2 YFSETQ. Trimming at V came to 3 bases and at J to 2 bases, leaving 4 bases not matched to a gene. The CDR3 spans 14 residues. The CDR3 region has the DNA TGCGCCAGCAGCTCTCTAGCGGGCGCCTACGAGCAGTACTTC. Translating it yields CASSSLAGAYEQYF.

The CDR3 loop reads CASSLVGVNSPLHF. Here the CDR3 DNA reads TGTGCCAGCAGCTTAGTCGGAGTTAATTCACCCCTCCACTTT. V is TRBV7-6 and J is TRBJ1-6; D is uncertain. CDR1 is SGHVS and CDR2 is FNYEAQ in the germline V gene. Trimming cost V 1 base and J 6 bases, with 7 bases left between them. The CDR3 totals 14 residues.

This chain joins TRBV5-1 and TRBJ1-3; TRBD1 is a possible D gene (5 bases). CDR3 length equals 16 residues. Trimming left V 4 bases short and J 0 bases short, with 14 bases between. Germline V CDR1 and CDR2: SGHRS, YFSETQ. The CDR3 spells CASSLDRPSSGNTIYF. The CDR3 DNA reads TGCGCCAGCAGCCTTGACAGACCGAGCTCTGGAAACACCATATATTTT.

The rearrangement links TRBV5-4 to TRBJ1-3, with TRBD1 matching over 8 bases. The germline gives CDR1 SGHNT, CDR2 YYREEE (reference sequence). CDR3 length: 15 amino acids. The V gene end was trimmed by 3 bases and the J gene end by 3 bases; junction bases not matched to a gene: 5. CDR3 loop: CASSSWTGSGNTIYF. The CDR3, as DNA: TGTGCCAGCAGCTCCTGGACAGGGAGTGGAAACACCATATATTTT.

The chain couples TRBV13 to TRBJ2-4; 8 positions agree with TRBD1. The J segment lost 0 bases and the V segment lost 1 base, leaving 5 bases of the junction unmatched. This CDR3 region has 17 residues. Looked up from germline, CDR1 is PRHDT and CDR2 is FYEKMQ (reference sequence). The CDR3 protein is CASSLDGQGSAKNIQYF. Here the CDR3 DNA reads TGTGCCAGCAGCTTAGATGGACAGGGCTCAGCCAAAAACATTCAGTACTTC.

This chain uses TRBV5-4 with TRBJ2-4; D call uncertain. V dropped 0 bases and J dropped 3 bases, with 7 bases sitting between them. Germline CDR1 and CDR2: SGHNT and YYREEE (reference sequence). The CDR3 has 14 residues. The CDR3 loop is CASSLAGDKNIQYF. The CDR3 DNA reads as TGTGCCAGCAGCTTGGCCGGAGACAAAAACATTCAGTACTTC.

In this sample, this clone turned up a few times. CDR3 sequence (DNA): TGTGCCAGCAGTTACCCGGGGACTAGCGGGGTCGATGAGCAGTTCTTC. Its protein is CASSYPGTSGVDEQFF. The genes are TRBV6-6 and TRBJ2-1; TRBD2 agrees at 13 bases. From germline, CDR1 is MNHNY and CDR2 SVGAGI (reference sequence). The V and J ends lost 2 bases and 8 bases, in that order; junction bases with no gene match: 6. The CDR3 spans 16 residues.

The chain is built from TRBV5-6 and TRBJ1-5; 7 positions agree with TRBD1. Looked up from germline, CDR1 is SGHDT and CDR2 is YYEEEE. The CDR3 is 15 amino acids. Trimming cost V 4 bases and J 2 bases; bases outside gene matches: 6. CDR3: CASSGRGHGNQPQHF. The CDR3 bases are TGTGCCAGCAGCGGAAGGGGGCACGGCAATCAGCCCCAGCATTTT.

CDR3 amino acids: CAISGPDRGDTEAFF. In DNA, the CDR3 is TGTGCCATCAGTGGACCGGACAGGGGGGACACTGAAGCTTTCTTT. The V and J genes are TRBV10-3 and TRBJ1-1; TRBD1 matches 10 bases. This CDR3 is 15 amino acids long. Per the germline V gene, CDR1 is ENHRY and CDR2 is SYGVKD. The junction had 5 bases not matched to a gene; V was cut back by 4 bases and J by 3 bases.

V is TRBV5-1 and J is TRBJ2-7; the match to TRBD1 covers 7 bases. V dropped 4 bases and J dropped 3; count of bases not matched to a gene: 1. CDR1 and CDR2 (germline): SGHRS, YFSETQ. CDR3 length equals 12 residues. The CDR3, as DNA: TGCGCCAGCAGCCGACAGGGCTACGAGCAGTACTTC. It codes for CASSRQGYEQYF.

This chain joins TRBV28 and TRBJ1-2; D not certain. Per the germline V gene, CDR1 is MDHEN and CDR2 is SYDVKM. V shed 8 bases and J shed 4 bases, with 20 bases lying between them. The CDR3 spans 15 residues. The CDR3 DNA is TGTGCCAGCGCCCAATTCCCTCTTGGCGTCTATGGCTACACCTTC. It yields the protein CASAQFPLGVYGYTF.

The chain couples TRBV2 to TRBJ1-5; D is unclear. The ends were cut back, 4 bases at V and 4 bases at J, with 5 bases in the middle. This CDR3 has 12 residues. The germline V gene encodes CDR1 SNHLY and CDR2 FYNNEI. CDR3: CASSVGNQPQHF. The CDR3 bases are TGTGCCAGCAGTGTGGGGAATCAGCCCCAGCATTTT.

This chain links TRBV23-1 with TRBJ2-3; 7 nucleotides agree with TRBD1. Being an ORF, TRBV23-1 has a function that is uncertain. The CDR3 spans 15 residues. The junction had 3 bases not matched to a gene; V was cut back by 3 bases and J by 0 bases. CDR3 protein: CASSHKGGSTDTQYF. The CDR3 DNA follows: TGCGCCAGCAGTCACAAAGGGGGCAGCACAGATACGCAGTATTTT.

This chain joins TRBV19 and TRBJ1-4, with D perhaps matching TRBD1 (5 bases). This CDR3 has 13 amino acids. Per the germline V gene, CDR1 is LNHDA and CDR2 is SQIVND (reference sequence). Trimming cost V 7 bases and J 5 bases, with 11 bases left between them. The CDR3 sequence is CASKGLRNEKLFF. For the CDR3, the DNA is TGTGCCAGTAAGGGACTCAGAAATGAAAAACTGTTTTTT.

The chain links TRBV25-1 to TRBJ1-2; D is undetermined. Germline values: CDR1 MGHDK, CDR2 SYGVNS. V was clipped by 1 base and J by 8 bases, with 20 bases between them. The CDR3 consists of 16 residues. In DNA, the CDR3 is TGTGCCAGCAGTGAATTTGGTCTTGCGGAGATGGGCGGCTACACCTTC. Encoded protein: CASSEFGLAEMGGYTF.

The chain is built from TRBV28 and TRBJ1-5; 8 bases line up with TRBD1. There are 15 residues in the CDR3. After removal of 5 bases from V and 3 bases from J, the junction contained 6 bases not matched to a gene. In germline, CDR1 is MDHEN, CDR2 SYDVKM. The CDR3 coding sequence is TGTGCCAGCAGTCTTCCGCAGGGGGCCAATCAGCCCCAGCATTTT. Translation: CASSLPQGANQPQHF.